The 23 T cell receptor beta chains below all came from one sample that was sequenced in a study of blood T cell repertoires in COVID-19. Measured with immunoSEQ multiplex PCR; TCRdb has only the in-frame clones, and not every one. Altogether over 70,000 clones are present, over 70% being singletons, with the ten largest covering approximately 10%. Sequencing used peripheral blood. The receptors come from a woman aged 80 or over with acute or convalescent COVID-19.

This chain uses TRBV29-1 with TRBJ2-1, with TRBD2 identical over 7 bases. Germline V CDR1 and CDR2: SQVTM, ANQGSEA. J was trimmed by 1 base and V by 4 bases; bases with no gene match: 10. The CDR3 has 16 residues. The CDR3 coding sequence is TGCAGCGTTGGCACTTCAGGGAGGGCGTCCTACAATGAGCAGTTCTTC. It codes for CSVGTSGRASYNEQFF.

The V gene is TRBV7-9, the J gene TRBJ1-1; no firm D call. Germline CDR1 SEHNR, CDR2 FQNEAQ (reference sequence). V gave up 2 bases and J gave up 11 bases, with 12 bases separating them. The CDR3 length is 12 residues. The DNA of the CDR3 is TGTGCCAGCAGCTTACAGGACCGCGGGGCTTTCTTT. Translation: CASSLQDRGAFF. Full variable domain (missing parts from reference TRBV7-9 and TRBJ1-1): DTGVSQNPRHKITKRGQNVTFRCDPISEHNRLYWYRQTLGQGPEFLTYFQNEAQLEKSRLLSDRFSAERPKGSFSTLEIQRTEQGDSAMYLCASSLQDRGAFFGQGTRLTVV.

The chain couples TRBV9 to TRBJ1-1; the D gene is possibly TRBD1 (5 bases). The V end lost 3 bases, the J end lost 4 bases, and 13 bases lay between the germline ends. The CDR3 runs 14 residues. CDR1 SGDLS and CDR2 YYNGEE come from the germline V gene. The CDR3, as DNA: TGTGCCAGCAGCGGGGGGAGGGAAGCCACTGAAGCTTTCTTT. It is translated as CASSGGREATEAFF.

The V and J genes are TRBV7-9 and TRBJ2-2; D might be TRBD1 (5 bases). This CDR3 is 16 amino acids long. V gave up 1 base and J gave up 5 bases, with 14 bases separating them. The germline CDR1 and CDR2 sequences are SEHNR and FQNEAQ (reference sequence). The CDR3 loop reads CASSLGAGLGTGELFF. DNA of the CDR3: TGTGCCAGCAGCTTAGGAGCAGGGCTCGGGACCGGGGAGCTGTTTTTT.

The chain employs TRBV11-3 and TRBJ1-1, with no clear D. There are 13 residues in the CDR3. V lost 2 bases and J 6 bases, leaving 10 bases between the germline ends. CDR1 is SGHNT and CDR2 is YENEEA in the germline V gene. The CDR3 sequence is CASSLRGASEAFF. CDR3 coding DNA: TGTGCCAGCAGCTTACGGGGAGCGTCTGAAGCTTTCTTT.

The V call is TRBV6-6, the J call TRBJ2-1; 9 nucleotides agree with TRBD2. CDR1 and CDR2 from the germline V gene are MNHNY and SVGAGI (reference sequence). The CDR3 loop spans 16 amino acids. Trimming cost V 2 bases and J 5 bases; bases outside gene matches: 7. The DNA of the CDR3 is TGTGCCAGCAGTTACCGGAGCGGGGGGCGAAACAATGAGCAGTTCTTC. This translates into CASSYRSGGRNNEQFF.

This clone has only a few counts. The rearrangement uses TRBV4-3 and TRBJ1-3; D uncertain. Trimming cost V 4 bases and J 0 bases, with 4 bases left between them. Germline-derived CDR1 and CDR2 are LGHNA and YSLEER. The CDR3 sequence is 13 residues long. The CDR3 sequence is CASSPFSGNTIYF. In DNA form, the CDR3 reads TGCGCCAGCAGCCCATTCTCTGGAAACACCATATATTTT.

The chain combines TRBV28 with TRBJ2-1; 11 nucleotides align to TRBD2. This CDR3 is built from 18 residues. CDR1 MDHEN and CDR2 SYDVKM come from the germline V gene. Trimming took 6 bases from V and 8 from J; bases not matched to a gene: 18. The DNA for the CDR3 is TGTGCCAGCAGCCTTATTGCCCTCGGTAGCGGGAGGGCGTATGAGCAGTTCTTC. As protein: CASSLIALGSGRAYEQFF.

The genes are TRBV4-1 and TRBJ1-1; D is perhaps TRBD1 (6 bases). Per the germline V gene, CDR1 is MGHRA and CDR2 is YSYEKL. The CDR3 runs 14 residues. Trimming removed 0 bases from V and 3 bases from J, with 8 bases in between. CDR3 coding DNA: TGCGCCAGCAGCCAAGATCACAGGGACACTGAAGCTTTCTTT. This gives the protein CASSQDHRDTEAFF.

J is TRBJ2-1 and V is TRBV23-1; D is perhaps TRBD2 (7 bases). TRBV23-1 has ORF status, its function being uncertain. CDR3 size: 20 residues. V was clipped by 1 base and J by 1 base, with 23 bases between them. For the CDR3, the DNA is TGCGCCAGCAGTCAATTTATCCCTCTGGAAGGGAGGGGGTCCTACAATGAGCAGTTCTTC. As protein: CASSQFIPLEGRGSYNEQFF.

This chain connects TRBV4-2 to TRBJ2-3; 12 bases map to TRBD2. V lost 1 base and J lost 2; bases outside the gene matches: 4. Germline V gene data show CDR1 as LGHNA and CDR2 as YNFKEQ. The CDR3 spans 17 residues. The CDR3 sequence: CASSQVASGRATDTQYF. CDR3 nucleotide sequence: TGTGCCAGCAGCCAAGTGGCTAGCGGGAGGGCCACAGATACGCAGTATTTT.

The table lists this clone with a count of one. The rearrangement links TRBV9 to TRBJ2-5, with 9 bases fitting TRBD1. The trim removed 3 bases at V and 1 base at J, leaving 7 bases unmatched. This CDR3 has 16 residues. Looked up from germline, CDR1 is SGDLS and CDR2 is YYNGEE. This CDR3 reads CASSADRGHLQETQYF. As DNA, the CDR3 is TGTGCCAGCAGCGCGGACAGGGGCCACCTCCAAGAGACCCAGTACTTC.

The J gene is TRBJ1-1, the V gene TRBV3-1 (or the pseudogene TRBV3-2), with D perhaps matching TRBD1 (5 bases). CDR1 LGHDT and CDR2 YNNKEL come from the germline V gene (reference sequence). The CDR3 totals 13 residues. The V gene lost 0 bases and the J gene lost 8 bases, with 10 bases spanning the gap. The CDR3 loop reads CASSQDGGTEAFF. The CDR3 DNA sequence: TGTGCCAGCAGCCAAGATGGAGGGACCGAAGCTTTCTTT.

The chain joins TRBV7-3 to TRBJ2-3, with TRBD2 identical over 10 bases. The CDR3 has 15 amino acids. With V trimmed by 5 bases and J by 2 bases, 4 bases remained unmatched. Per the germline V gene, CDR1 is SGHTA and CDR2 is FQGTGA. This CDR3 reads CASSRTSGYTDTQYF. DNA for the CDR3: TGTGCCAGCAGCCGGACTAGCGGATACACAGATACGCAGTATTTT.

This chain uses TRBV11-2 with TRBJ1-3; D unresolved. The CDR3 spans 15 residues. Germline loops: CDR1 SGHAT, CDR2 FQNNGV. V was trimmed by 0 bases and J by 4 bases, leaving 10 bases between them. The CDR3 DNA is TGTGCCAGCAGCTTAGATCGAGGGCCCGGAAACACCATATATTTT. Translating gives CASSLDRGPGNTIYF.

The chain is built from TRBV2 and TRBJ1-5, with D possibly matching TRBD1 (6 bases). In germline, CDR1 is SNHLY, CDR2 FYNNEI. The CDR3 has 13 amino acids. Trimming removed 8 bases from V and 6 bases from J, with 14 bases in between. CDR3 nucleotides: TGTGCCAGCGTCGGACAGCCAGGTCAGCCCCAGCATTTT. The encoded protein is CASVGQPGQPQHF.

The chain is built from TRBV24-1 and TRBJ1-2, with a weak D call TRBD1 (6 bases). V gave up 5 bases and J gave up 4 bases, with 10 bases separating them. CDR1 is KGHDR, CDR2 SFDVKD, per germline. CDR3 length: 13 residues. DNA for the CDR3: TGTGCCACCAGTGGGCAGGACAGCTATGGCTACACCTTC. It is translated as CATSGQDSYGYTF.

V gene TRBV19 combines with J gene TRBJ2-2, with a weak D call TRBD1 (5 bases). Trimming shortened V by 3 bases and J by 4 bases, and 9 bases separated the two germline ends. CDR1 and CDR2 (germline): LNHDA, SQIVND (reference sequence). CDR3 size: 14 residues. The CDR3, as DNA: TGTGCCAGTAGTATGTTGACAGCCACCGGGGAGCTGTTTTTT. Encoded protein: CASSMLTATGELFF.

The chain is built from TRBV5-1 and TRBJ2-3, with 7 bases that match TRBD1. Germline lookup yields CDR1 SGHRS and CDR2 YFSETQ. The trim removed 0 bases at V and 1 base at J, leaving 8 bases unmatched. The CDR3 loop spans 17 amino acids. In DNA, the CDR3 is TGCGCCAGCAGCTTGGTCTACAGGGGATCTGGCACAGATACGCAGTATTTT. This encodes CASSLVYRGSGTDTQYF.

The chain is built from TRBV4-3 and TRBJ2-2; D gene uncertain. Germline-derived CDR1 and CDR2 are LGHNA and YSLEER. CDR3 length: 13 residues. The V end was cut by 5 bases, the J end by 1 base, with 5 bases between. This CDR3 is CASSYLNTGELFF. CDR3 in DNA: TGCGCCAGCAGCTATTTGAACACCGGGGAGCTGTTTTTT.

The chain combines TRBV10-3 with TRBJ2-3; D is ambiguous. CDR1 and CDR2 (germline): ENHRY, SYGVKD. The length of the CDR3 is 12 residues. Trimming left V 2 bases short and J 6 bases short, with 6 bases between. The CDR3 protein is CAISEVQDTQYF. In DNA form, the CDR3 reads TGTGCCATCAGTGAGGTCCAGGATACGCAGTATTTT.

This clone was picked up many times. The V gene is TRBV20-1, the J gene TRBJ2-2, with 8 bases fitting TRBD2. Germline values: CDR1 DFQATT, CDR2 SNEGSKA (reference sequence). Trimming took 3 bases from V and 3 from J; bases not matched to a gene: 6. This CDR3 region has 15 residues. CDR3 DNA sequence: TGCAGTGCTAGTAAAGCGGGAGAGGACACCGGGGAGCTGTTTTTT. Amino acids: CSASKAGEDTGELFF.

The V and J genes are TRBV6-2 or TRBV6-3 and TRBJ2-1, with 7 positions matching TRBD2. CDR1 is MNHEY and CDR2 is SVGEGT in the germline V gene. Trimming removed 3 bases from V and 9 bases from J; junction bases left unmatched: 17. The CDR3 runs 17 residues. This CDR3 is CASSYSWGEGILGEQFF. The CDR3 DNA follows: TGTGCCAGCAGTTATTCCTGGGGGGAGGGGATTTTGGGTGAGCAGTTCTTC.